The rows below give T cell receptor beta chains drawn from one sample of a study of T cell responses to AZD1222 COVID-19 vaccine. Repertoires were generated with immunoSEQ multiplex PCR, while TCRdb's copy carries only in-frame clones and drops some. The sample has some 97,000 clones, approximately 87% seen once. Source: peripheral blood, taken on day 0 of MenACWY control vaccination. These TCRs come from an adult in good health. CDR3s include the opening cysteine and the closing phenylalanine or tryptophan. D genes are given only for firm matches. Where a row states a size, it is once, few, many or the class of an expanded clone; other rows omit it.

-	TRBV30	-	TRBJ1-1	TGTGCCTGGAGAGTCGGGGGAGGGGGAGACACTGAAGCTTTCTTT	CAWRVGGGGDTEAFF
-	TRBV25-1	-	TRBJ2-1	TGTGCCAGCAGTGAATATGGGGACCACTCCTACAATGAGCAGTTCTTC	CASSEYGDHSYNEQFF
TRBD2	TRBV30	-	TRBJ2-3	TGTGCCTGGTGTCGGGACTATAGCACAGATACGCAGTATTTT	CAWCRDYSTDTQYF
-	TRBV29-1	few	TRBJ1-1	TGCAGCGTTGAAGATGGACCAGCTTTCTTT	CSVEDGPAFF
-	TRBV7-9	-	TRBJ2-7	TGTGCCAGCAGCTTAGCGACGGGCGCCTACGAGCAGTACTTC	CASSLATGAYEQYF
-	TRBV5-6	-	TRBJ2-7	TGTGCCAGCAGCCTGTCACGGTACGAGCAGTACTTC	CASSLSRYEQYF
-	TRBV15	-	TRBJ1-5	TGTGCCACCAGCGACGGACGGGGGAGCAATCAGCCCCAGCATTTT	CATSDGRGSNQPQHF
TRBD1	TRBV5-1	-	TRBJ2-1	TGCGCCAGCAGCCCGACAGGGGTGGAGTTTCCCTACAATGAGCAGTTCTTC	CASSPTGVEFPYNEQFF
-	TRBV28	-	TRBJ1-1	TGTGCCAGCACCAAACGACGGGGGGCAGGCACTGAAGCTTTCTTT	CASTKRRGAGTEAFF
-	TRBV6-5	-	TRBJ1-1	TGTGCCAGCAGTTACTCAGGCAGGGGCACTGAAGCTTTCTTT	CASSYSGRGTEAFF
TRBD1	TRBV24-1	once	TRBJ2-3	TGTGCCACCAGTGACCCTCGACAGGGGGGGCAAGCAGATACGCAGTATTTT	CATSDPRQGGQADTQYF
-	TRBV6-5	-	TRBJ1-1	TGTGCCAGCAGTTCAGGGAGCATGAACACTGAAGCTTTCTTT	CASSSGSMNTEAFF
TRBD1	TRBV9	few	TRBJ1-6	TGTGCCAGCAGCACAGGGACAGGGGCTCTTTATTCACCCCTCCACTTT	CASSTGTGALYSPLHF
TRBD1	TRBV30	-	TRBJ2-3	TGTGCCTGGGACCGATACAGGGGAGATACGCAGTATTTT	CAWDRYRGDTQYF
-	TRBV6-5	-	TRBJ1-1	TGTGCCAGCAGTTACTCGACGGCGAACACTGAAGCTTTCTTT	CASSYSTANTEAFF
-	TRBV7-9	-	TRBJ2-7	TGTGCCAGCAGCCGTCAGGGGGGGTCCTACGAGCAGTACTTC	CASSRQGGSYEQYF
TRBD1	TRBV27	-	TRBJ1-6	TGTGCCAGCAAGGGACAGTATAATTCACCCCTCCACTTT	CASKGQYNSPLHF
TRBD1	TRBV28	-	TRBJ1-5	TGTGCCAGCAGTTTATCTGTCAGGGGGCTTCAGCCCCAGCATTTT	CASSLSVRGLQPQHF
TRBD2	TRBV11-2	-	TRBJ2-7	TGTGCCAGCAGCTTTCGGCGGGGGAGCTCCTACGAGCAGTACTTC	CASSFRRGSSYEQYF
TRBD1	TRBV5-5	-	TRBJ2-7	TGTGCCAGCAGCTTGTCCCAGGGGGCCACTCTCTACGAGCAGTACTTC	CASSLSQGATLYEQYF
-	TRBV27	-	TRBJ1-5	TGTGCCAGCAGTTTAAGCCTTCGTGGGATTAATCAGCCCCAGCATTTT	CASSLSLRGINQPQHF
-	TRBV4-1	-	TRBJ1-1	TGCGCCAGCAGCCAAGATATGATCAGGGGAAACACTGAAGCTTTCTTT	CASSQDMIRGNTEAFF
-	TRBV9	-	TRBJ1-5	TGTGCCAGCAGCGAGGGGGTGGGTTCCAATCAGCCCCAGCATTTT	CASSEGVGSNQPQHF
-	TRBV7-9	-	TRBJ2-1	TGTGCCAGCAGCCAGGACAGCTACAATGAGCAGTTCTTC	CASSQDSYNEQFF